This T cell receptor beta chain appears in the sequencing data of a study of T cells in narcolepsy. Sequenced by immunoSEQ multiplex PCR; TCRdb stores in-frame clones only, minus some. The data show 20,000 to 25,000 clones, roughly nine tenths seen once. This clone was counted once. The specimen sequenced was CD45RA- memory CD4+ T cells from PBMCs. The clonotype was recovered from a human donor with narcolepsy.

CDR3 region: CASSRRTGGTDTQYF. CDR3 DNA sequence: TGTGCCAGTAGTAGGAGGACAGGGGGCACAGATACGCAGTATTTT. The genes are TRBV19 and TRBJ2-3, with 9 bases that match TRBD1. Germline CDR1 is LNHDA and CDR2 is SQIVND (reference sequence). The ends lost 4 bases at V and 1 base at J; junction bases unmatched: 3. The CDR3 runs 15 residues.